Presented here are 13 T cell receptor beta chains from one specimen sequenced in a study of Ad26.COV2.S vaccination and SARS-CoV-2 variants. As to treatment: some 19 received Ad26.COV2.S at low or high dose, single or two shots; about 5 received placebo; per-sample allocation not given. Collection of the samples took place on day 63 after the first injection of vaccine or placebo. Profiling relied on immunoSEQ multiplex PCR, and the TCRdb table lists in-frame clones only, not all of them. The sample consists of more than 300,000 clones, about 86% of them appearing once. The sample here was peripheral blood, taken in a trial of Ad26.COV2.S vaccine versus placebo. Source of these receptors: a person aged 18 to 65 who received the Ad26.COV2.S COVID-19 vaccine or a placebo.

V gene TRBV5-8 combines with J gene TRBJ2-3; D is unresolved. V was trimmed by 2 bases and J by 4 bases, leaving 11 bases between them. From germline, CDR1 is SGHTS and CDR2 YDEGEE. The CDR3 is 14 amino acids. CDR3 sequence reads: CASSLPEVPDTQYF. The CDR3 DNA reads TGTGCCAGCAGCTTACCCGAGGTCCCAGATACGCAGTATTTT.

The rearrangement uses TRBV5-1 and TRBJ2-5, with D tentatively TRBD2 (5 bases). The CDR3 totals 16 residues. The ends were cut back, 0 bases at V and 5 bases at J, with 17 bases in the middle. Germline V CDR1 and CDR2: SGHRS, YFSETQ. Here the CDR3 DNA reads TGCGCCAGCAGCTTGGCCGTAAAGGTTCCGGGGGAGACCCAGTACTTC. This encodes CASSLAVKVPGETQYF.

The chain couples TRBV7-9 to TRBJ2-5; D may be TRBD2 (6 bases). The CDR3 contains 15 residues. V dropped 5 bases and J dropped 3 bases, with 16 bases sitting between them. Germline assignment: CDR1 SEHNR and CDR2 FQNEAQ (reference sequence). CDR3 residues: CASSPTGLLEETQYF. CDR3 coding DNA: TGTGCCAGCAGCCCGACGGGACTGCTAGAAGAGACCCAGTACTTC.

This chain joins TRBV7-9 and TRBJ2-3; maybe TRBD1 (6 bases). The germline V and J ends were trimmed by 5 bases and 0 bases, with 21 bases remaining between them. The CDR3 extends over 18 amino acids. The V gene's germline CDR1 is SEHNR and CDR2 FQNEAQ (reference sequence). CDR3 sequence: CASSLTTQQGTSTDTQYF. In DNA form, the CDR3 reads TGTGCCAGCAGCCTGACAACCCAACAGGGTACTAGCACAGATACGCAGTATTTT. The full variable domain, with the rest looked up from reference TRBV7-9 and TRBJ2-3, is DTGVSQNPRHKITKRGQNVTFRCDPISEHNRLYWYRQTLGQGPEFLTYFQNEAQLEKSRLLSDRFSAERPKGSFSTLEIQRTEQGDSAMYLCASSLTTQQGTSTDTQYFGPGTRLTVL.

The chain recombines TRBV27 with TRBJ2-2, with a possible D match to TRBD1 (5 bases). The length of the CDR3 is 14 residues. Germline CDR1 is MNHEY and CDR2 is SMNVEV (reference sequence). The ends were cut back, 3 bases at V and 4 bases at J, with 9 bases in the middle. CDR3 nucleotides: TGTGCCAGCAGTTTCGGACAAATCACCGGGGAGCTGTTTTTT. Its translation: CASSFGQITGELFF.

J is TRBJ1-2 and V is TRBV7-9, with a possible D match to TRBD1 (5 bases). Trimming cost V 10 bases and J 4 bases, with 19 bases left between them. Per germline, CDR1 SEHNR and CDR2 FQNEAQ (reference sequence). This CDR3 spans 14 amino acids. Here the CDR3 reads CANEPGGNPYGYTF. CDR3 sequence (DNA): TGTGCCAACGAGCCGGGGGGGAACCCCTATGGCTACACCTTC.

The J gene is TRBJ1-5, the V gene TRBV9; D is perhaps TRBD1 (5 bases). Germline CDR1 and CDR2: SGDLS and YYNGEE. V was trimmed by 0 bases and J by 7 bases, leaving 14 bases between them. CDR3 size: 15 residues. This CDR3 reads CASSVDGKGKQPQHF. In DNA form, the CDR3 reads TGTGCCAGCAGCGTAGACGGGAAGGGGAAGCAGCCCCAGCATTTT.

The chain combines TRBV28 with TRBJ1-2; D unresolved. The CDR3 covers 12 residues. With 3 bases removed from V and 4 bases from J, the gap between germline ends came to 6 bases. Germline CDR1 reads MDHEN; CDR2 reads SYDVKM. The chain's CDR3 is CASSFRTYGYTF. CDR3 DNA: TGTGCCAGCAGTTTCCGGACCTATGGCTACACCTTC.

The V and J genes are TRBV2 and TRBJ1-3, with 9 nucleotides matching TRBD1. The CDR3 is 16 amino acids. Germline CDR1 and CDR2: SNHLY and FYNNEI. V shed 2 bases and J 3 bases; nucleotides not matched to a gene: 5. Here the CDR3 reads CASSERTGARGNTIYF. The CDR3 DNA reads as TGTGCCAGCAGTGAAAGGACAGGGGCTCGTGGAAACACCATATATTTT. The variable domain in full, with the rest retrieved from reference TRBV2 and TRBJ1-3, is EPEVTQTPSHQVTQMGQEVILRCVPISNHLYFYWYRQILGQKVEFLVSFYNNEISEKSEIFDDQFSVERPDGSNFTLKIRSTKLEDSAMYFCASSERTGARGNTIYFGEGSWLTVV.

This chain connects TRBV19 to TRBJ1-6, with D possibly matching TRBD1 (5 bases). In germline, CDR1 is LNHDA, CDR2 SQIVND (reference sequence). The CDR3 covers 14 residues. Trimming took 0 bases from V and 7 from J, leaving 7 bases between them. CDR3 residues: CASSIEQGNSPLHF. DNA for the CDR3: TGTGCCAGTAGTATAGAGCAGGGCAATTCACCCCTCCACTTT.

This clone was found once. J is TRBJ1-4 and V is TRBV5-6, with TRBD1 as a possible D gene (6 bases). V shed 0 bases and J shed 4 bases, with 10 bases lying between them. There are 15 residues in the CDR3. Germline assignment: CDR1 SGHDT and CDR2 YYEEEE. The CDR3 bases are TGTGCCAGCAGCTTGGGCCCACAGGGTAATGAAAAACTGTTTTTT. The encoded protein is CASSLGPQGNEKLFF.

The chain carries TRBV6-2 or TRBV6-3 and TRBJ1-1; 9 positions agree with TRBD1. The germline gives CDR1 MNHEY, CDR2 SVGEGT. J gave up 5 bases and V 5 bases, and 15 bases lay outside the gene matches. The CDR3 covers 17 residues. The DNA of the CDR3 is TGTGCCAGCAGTCCCCACCGGGACAGGGTGGTGGGAACTGAAGCTTTCTTT. Its protein is CASSPHRDRVVGTEAFF.

J is TRBJ1-2 and V is TRBV19; 8 bases are shared with TRBD1. The trim removed 7 bases at V and 8 bases at J, leaving 9 bases unmatched. The CDR3 loop spans 13 amino acids. Germline assignment: CDR1 LNHDA and CDR2 SQIVND (reference sequence). The CDR3 is CASKDRASEGYTF. The CDR3 region has the DNA TGTGCCAGTAAGGACAGGGCGTCTGAAGGCTACACCTTC.